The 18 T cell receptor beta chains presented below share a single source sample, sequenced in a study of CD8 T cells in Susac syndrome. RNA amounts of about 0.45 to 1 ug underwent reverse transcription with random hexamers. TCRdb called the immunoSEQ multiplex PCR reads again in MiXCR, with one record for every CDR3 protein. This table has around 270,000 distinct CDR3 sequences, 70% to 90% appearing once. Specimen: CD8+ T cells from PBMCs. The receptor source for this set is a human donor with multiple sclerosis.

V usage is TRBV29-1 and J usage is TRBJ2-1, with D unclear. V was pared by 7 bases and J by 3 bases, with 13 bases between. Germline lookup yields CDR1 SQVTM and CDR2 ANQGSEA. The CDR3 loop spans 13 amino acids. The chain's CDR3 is CSDITRNYNEQFF. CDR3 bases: TGCAGCGACATAACGAGGAACTACAATGAGCAGTTCTTC.

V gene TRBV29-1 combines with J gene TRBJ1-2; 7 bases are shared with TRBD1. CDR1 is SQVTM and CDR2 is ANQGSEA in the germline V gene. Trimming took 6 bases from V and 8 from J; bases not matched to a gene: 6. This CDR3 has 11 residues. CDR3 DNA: TGCAGCGTCCGAGGGACAGTAGGCTACACCTTC. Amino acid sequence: CSVRGTVGYTF.

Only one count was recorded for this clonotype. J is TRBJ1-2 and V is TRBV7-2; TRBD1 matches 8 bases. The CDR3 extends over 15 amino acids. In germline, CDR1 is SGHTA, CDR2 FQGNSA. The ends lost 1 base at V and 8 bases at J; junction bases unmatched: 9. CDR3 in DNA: TGTGCCAGCAGCTTAGATGGGGCAGGGGGCGACGGCTACACCTTC. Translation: CASSLDGAGGDGYTF.

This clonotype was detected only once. CDR3 residues: CASRTLVGHNQPQHF. CDR3 bases: TGTGCCAGCAGGACACTAGTAGGGCATAATCAGCCCCAGCATTTT. This chain uses TRBV28 with TRBJ1-5; D ambiguous. Germline CDR1 reads MDHEN; CDR2 reads SYDVKM. Trimming removed 6 bases at V and 4 bases at J, with 16 bases between. This CDR3 has 15 residues.

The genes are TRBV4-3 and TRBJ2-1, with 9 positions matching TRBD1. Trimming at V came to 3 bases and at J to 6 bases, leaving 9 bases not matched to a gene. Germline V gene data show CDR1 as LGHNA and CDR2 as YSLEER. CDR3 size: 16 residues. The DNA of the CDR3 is TGCGCCAGCAGCCAGGATGGGACAGGGAGGACCAATGAGCAGTTCTTC. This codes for CASSQDGTGRTNEQFF.

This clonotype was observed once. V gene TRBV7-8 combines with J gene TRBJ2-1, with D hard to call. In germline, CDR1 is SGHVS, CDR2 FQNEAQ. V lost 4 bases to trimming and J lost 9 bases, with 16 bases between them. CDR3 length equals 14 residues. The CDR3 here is CASSSRARPAEQFF. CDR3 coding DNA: TGTGCCAGCAGCTCTAGGGCCCGGCCGGCTGAGCAGTTCTTC.

The CDR3 nucleotides read TGTGCCAGCAGCGTCGTGACTAGCGGGATAGCAAATGAGCAGTTCTTC. Encoded protein: CASSVVTSGIANEQFF. J is TRBJ2-1 and V is TRBV9; 11 positions match TRBD2. V gave up 2 bases and J gave up 7 bases; unmatched junction bases: 8. Per germline, CDR1 SGDLS and CDR2 YYNGEE. The CDR3 covers 16 residues. The full variable domain, in which reference TRBV9 and TRBJ2-1 provide the parts outside the CDR3, is DSGVTQTPKHLITATGQRVTLRCSPRSGDLSVYWYQQSLDQGLQFLIQYYNGEERAKGNILERFSAQQFPDLHSELNLSSLELGDSALYFCASSVVTSGIANEQFFGPGTRLTVL.

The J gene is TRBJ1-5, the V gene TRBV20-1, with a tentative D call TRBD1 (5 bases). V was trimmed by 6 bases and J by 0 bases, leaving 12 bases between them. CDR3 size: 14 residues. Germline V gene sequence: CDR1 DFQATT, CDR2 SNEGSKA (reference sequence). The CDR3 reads CSARQLDSNQPQHF. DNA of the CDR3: TGCAGTGCCAGACAGCTCGATAGCAATCAGCCCCAGCATTTT.

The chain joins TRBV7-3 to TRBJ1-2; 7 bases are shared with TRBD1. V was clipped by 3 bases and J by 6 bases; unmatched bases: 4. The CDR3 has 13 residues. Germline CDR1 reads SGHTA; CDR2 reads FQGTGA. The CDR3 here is CASSFETGNGYTF. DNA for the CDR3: TGTGCCAGCAGCTTTGAGACAGGGAATGGCTACACCTTC. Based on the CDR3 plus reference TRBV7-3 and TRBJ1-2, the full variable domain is GAGVSQTPSNKVTEKGKYVELRCDPISGHTALYWYRQSLGQGPEFLIYFQGTGAADDSGLPNDRFFAVRPEGSVSTLKIQRTERGDSAVYLCASSFETGNGYTFGSGTRLTVV.

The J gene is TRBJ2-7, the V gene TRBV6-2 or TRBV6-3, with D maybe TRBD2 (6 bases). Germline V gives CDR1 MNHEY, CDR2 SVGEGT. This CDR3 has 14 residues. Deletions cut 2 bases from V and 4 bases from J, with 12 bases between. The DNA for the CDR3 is TGTGCCAGCAGTTACAAGGGACTGTTATACGAGCAGTACTTC. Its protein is CASSYKGLLYEQYF.

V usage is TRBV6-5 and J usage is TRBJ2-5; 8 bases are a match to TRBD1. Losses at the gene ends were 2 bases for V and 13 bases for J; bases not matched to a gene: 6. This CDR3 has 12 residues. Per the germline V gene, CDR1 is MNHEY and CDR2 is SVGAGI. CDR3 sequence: CASSYQDREPYF. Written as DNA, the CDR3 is TGTGCCAGCAGTTACCAGGACAGGGAGCCGTACTTC.

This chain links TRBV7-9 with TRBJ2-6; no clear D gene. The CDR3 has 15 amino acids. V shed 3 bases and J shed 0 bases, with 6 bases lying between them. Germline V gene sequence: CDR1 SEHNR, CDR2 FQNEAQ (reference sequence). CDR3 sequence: CASSFLTSGANVLTF. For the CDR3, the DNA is TGTGCCAGCAGCTTCCTCACCTCTGGGGCCAACGTCCTGACTTTC.

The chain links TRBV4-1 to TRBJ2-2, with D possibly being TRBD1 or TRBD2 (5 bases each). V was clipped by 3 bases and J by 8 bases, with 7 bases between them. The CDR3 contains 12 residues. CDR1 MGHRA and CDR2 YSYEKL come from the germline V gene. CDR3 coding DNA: TGCGCCAGCAGCCAGGGGGTGGGGGAGCTGTTTTTT. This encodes CASSQGVGELFF.

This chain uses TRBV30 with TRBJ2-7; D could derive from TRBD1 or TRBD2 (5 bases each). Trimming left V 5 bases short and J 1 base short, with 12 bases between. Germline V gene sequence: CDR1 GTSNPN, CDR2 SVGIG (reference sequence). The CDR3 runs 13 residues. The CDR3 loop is CAWDYTGSYEQYF. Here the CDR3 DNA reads TGTGCCTGGGACTATACAGGTTCCTACGAGCAGTACTTC.

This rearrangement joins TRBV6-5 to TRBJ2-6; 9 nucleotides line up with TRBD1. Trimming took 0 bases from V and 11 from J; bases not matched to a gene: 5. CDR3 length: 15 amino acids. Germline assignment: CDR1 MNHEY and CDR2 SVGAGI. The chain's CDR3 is CASSYSGTGWDVLTF. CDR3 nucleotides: TGTGCCAGCAGTTACTCCGGGACAGGGTGGGACGTCCTGACTTTC.

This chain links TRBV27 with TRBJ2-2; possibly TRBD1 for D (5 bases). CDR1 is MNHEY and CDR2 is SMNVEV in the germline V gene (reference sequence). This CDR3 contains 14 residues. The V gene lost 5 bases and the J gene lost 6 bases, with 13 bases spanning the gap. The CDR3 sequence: CASSIIAGSGELFF. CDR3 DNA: TGTGCCAGCAGTATAATAGCAGGGTCCGGGGAGCTGTTTTTT.

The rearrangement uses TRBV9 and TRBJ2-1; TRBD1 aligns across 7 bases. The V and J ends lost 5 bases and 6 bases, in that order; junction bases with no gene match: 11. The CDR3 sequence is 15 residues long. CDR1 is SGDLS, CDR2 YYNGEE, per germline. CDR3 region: CASSPGTATSNEQFF. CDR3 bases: TGTGCCAGCAGTCCCGGGACAGCCACTAGCAATGAGCAGTTCTTC. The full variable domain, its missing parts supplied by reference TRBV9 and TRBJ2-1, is DSGVTQTPKHLITATGQRVTLRCSPRSGDLSVYWYQQSLDQGLQFLIQYYNGEERAKGNILERFSAQQFPDLHSELNLSSLELGDSALYFCASSPGTATSNEQFFGPGTRLTVL.

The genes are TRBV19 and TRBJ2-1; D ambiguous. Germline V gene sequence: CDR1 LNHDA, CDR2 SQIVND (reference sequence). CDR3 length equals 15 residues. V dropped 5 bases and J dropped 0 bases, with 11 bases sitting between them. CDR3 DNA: TGTGCCAGTAGTCGGGCGGAGAGCTCCTACAATGAGCAGTTCTTC. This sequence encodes CASSRAESSYNEQFF.